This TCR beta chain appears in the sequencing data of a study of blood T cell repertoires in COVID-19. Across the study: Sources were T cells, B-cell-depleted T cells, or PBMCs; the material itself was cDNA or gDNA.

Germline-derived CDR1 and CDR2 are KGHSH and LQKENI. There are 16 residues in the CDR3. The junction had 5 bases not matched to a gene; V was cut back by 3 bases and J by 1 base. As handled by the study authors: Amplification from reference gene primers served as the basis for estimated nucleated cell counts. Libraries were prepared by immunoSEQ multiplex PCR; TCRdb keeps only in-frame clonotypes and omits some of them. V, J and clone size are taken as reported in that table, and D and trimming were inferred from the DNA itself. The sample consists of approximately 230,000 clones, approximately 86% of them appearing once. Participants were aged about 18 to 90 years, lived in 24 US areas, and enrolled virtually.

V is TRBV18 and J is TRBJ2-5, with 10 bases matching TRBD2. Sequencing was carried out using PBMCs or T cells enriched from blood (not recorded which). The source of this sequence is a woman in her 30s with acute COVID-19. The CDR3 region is CASSPGLAAAQETQYF. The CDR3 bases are TGTGCCAGCTCACCTGGACTAGCGGCAGCCCAAGAGACCCAGTACTTC.